One sample yielded the 2 T cell receptor beta chains listed below, sequenced in a study of T cell repertoires in cytomegalovirus infection (dated by TCRdb to about 2019). Antigens for these TCRs are unknown. These reads were obtained on an Illumina HiSeq 1500. Clones were called with MiXCR by TCRdb after fastp trimmed the public reads at Q25, and only in-frame beta chains were retained. Every CDR3 protein is listed once, alongside the most common genes and DNA of its rows. Counted in this sample were around 770,000 distinct CDR3 sequences; about 28% of them appeared once. Around 14% of the sample belongs to the ten largest clones. The sample's treatment or condition, from its label and the paper: in vitro stimulation with specific CMV peptide epitopes to enrich CMV-specific T cells. Sequencing was performed on cultured CD8+ T cells from PBMCs, taken from culture after CMV antigen stimulation. The receptors were gathered from a human donor in good health (CMV status not recorded). Some clones in this sample may be carry-over from other donors' samples.

The chain combines TRBV12-3 or TRBV12-4 with TRBJ2-1, with D possibly TRBD2 on 6 matching bases. V dropped 4 bases and J dropped 6 bases, with 16 bases sitting between them. The CDR3 is 15 amino acids. CDR3 bases: TGTGCCAGCAGTTATTCAGGGATACTAGCCAATGAGCAGTTCTTC. It codes for CASSYSGILANEQFF.

V usage is TRBV7-2 and J usage is TRBJ1-1; 7 bases map to TRBD1. After removal of 5 bases from V and 10 bases from J, the junction contained 7 bases not matched to a gene. This CDR3 region has 12 residues. Germline loops: CDR1 SGHTA, CDR2 FQGNSA. The CDR3 DNA reads TGTGCCAGCAGCCAGGGGGGGACTTCAGCTTTCTTT. It specifies CASSQGGTSAFF.